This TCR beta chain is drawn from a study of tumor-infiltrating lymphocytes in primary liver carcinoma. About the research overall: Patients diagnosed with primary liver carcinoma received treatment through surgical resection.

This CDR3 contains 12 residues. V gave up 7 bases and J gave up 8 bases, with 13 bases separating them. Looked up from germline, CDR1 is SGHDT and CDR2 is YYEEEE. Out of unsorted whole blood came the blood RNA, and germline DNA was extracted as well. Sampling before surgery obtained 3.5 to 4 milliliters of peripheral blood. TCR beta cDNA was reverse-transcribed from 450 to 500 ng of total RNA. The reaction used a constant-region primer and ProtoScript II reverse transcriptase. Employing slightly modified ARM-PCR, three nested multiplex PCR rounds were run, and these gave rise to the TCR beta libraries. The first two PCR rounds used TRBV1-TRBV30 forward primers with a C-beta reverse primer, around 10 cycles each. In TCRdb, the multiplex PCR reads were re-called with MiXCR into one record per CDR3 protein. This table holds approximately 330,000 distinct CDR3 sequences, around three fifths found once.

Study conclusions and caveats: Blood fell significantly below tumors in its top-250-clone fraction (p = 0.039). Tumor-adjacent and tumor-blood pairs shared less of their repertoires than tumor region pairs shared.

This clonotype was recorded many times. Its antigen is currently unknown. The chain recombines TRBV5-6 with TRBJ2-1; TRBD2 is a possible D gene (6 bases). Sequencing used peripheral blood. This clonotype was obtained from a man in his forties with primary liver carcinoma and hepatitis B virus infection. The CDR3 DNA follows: TGTGCCAGCTGTGCGGGATTGGATGAGCAGTTCTTC. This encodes CASCAGLDEQFF.